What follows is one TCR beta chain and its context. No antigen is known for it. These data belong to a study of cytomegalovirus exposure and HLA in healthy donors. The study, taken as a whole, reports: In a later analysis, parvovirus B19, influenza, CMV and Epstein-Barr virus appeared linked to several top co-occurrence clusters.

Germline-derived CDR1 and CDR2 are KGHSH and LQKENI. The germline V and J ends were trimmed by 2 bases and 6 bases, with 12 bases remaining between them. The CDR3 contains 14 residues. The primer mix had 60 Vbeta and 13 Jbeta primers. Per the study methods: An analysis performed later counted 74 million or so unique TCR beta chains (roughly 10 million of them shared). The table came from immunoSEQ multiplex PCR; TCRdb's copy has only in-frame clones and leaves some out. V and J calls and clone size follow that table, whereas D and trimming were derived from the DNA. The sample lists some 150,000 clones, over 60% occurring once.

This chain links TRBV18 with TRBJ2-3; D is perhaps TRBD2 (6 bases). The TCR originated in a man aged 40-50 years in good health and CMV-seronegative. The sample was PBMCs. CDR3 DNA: TGTGCCAGCTCACCAAATCCAGCGGGTGATACGCAGTATTTT. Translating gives CASSPNPAGDTQYF.